This paragraph covers one TCR beta chain sequence. No antigen is known for it. No base quality values were provided; no much bigger clone lies one nucleotide off. This specimen comes from a study of cytomegalovirus exposure and HLA in healthy donors (dated by TCRdb to the late 2010s). Looking at the study overall: An earlier analysis of some 600 of the donors reported approximately 260 Gb of sequence data and around 120 million unique TCR beta sequences obtained from around 190 million T cells. An early release covering 550 to 650 HLA-typed donors comprised about 300 gigabases of sequencing data and tens of millions of unique TCR sequences. Of the 300 to 500 genotyped donors, 65% to 90% were placed in the genetic ancestry cluster associated with self-reported Caucasian donors. The study aimed to test whether cataloging public T cell receptors could reveal signatures of past pathogen exposure. The study used immunosequencing to profile the T cell repertoires of approximately 650 subjects and linked those repertoires to cytomegalovirus serostatus. A separate validation cohort of roughly 130 different subjects was used in addition to the roughly 700-subject first cohort. To predict cytomegalovirus infection status, the study brought together high-throughput TCR immunosequencing, statistical association of individual TCRs with disease status, and machine learning. A later analysis re-analyzed previously published TCR beta repertoires from about 730 donors and added high-resolution HLA genotyping to study TCR occurrence patterns. In the later analysis, no new phenotypic data were used to find candidate immune exposures; instead, reliance was placed on TCR beta sequences and their occurrence across donors. An earlier analysis of about 620 of the donors applied high-throughput TCR beta sequencing to assess whether each TCR beta V gene segment acted as functional or pseudogenic. Donor age, sex, ethnicity and CMV serostatus were compiled alongside the repertoire data. A later genetic analysis used genome-wide SNP genotypes for 398 of the 666 donors, treating that subset as a discovery cohort. Every discovery cohort repertoire had been produced on one sequencing platform. Both class I and class II loci were covered by HLA typing, at four-digit resolution. Typing coverage differed by locus: A, B, C, DRB1 and DQB1 were typed in about 620-640 donors, DQA1 in roughly 510, DPA1 in roughly 590, and DPB1 in approximately 450. About 5 DR-DQ haplotypes were handled as single units for association and clustering, since linkage in the cohort was strong. Among roughly 400 genotyped donors of the cohort, an average of roughly 230,000 unique TCR beta nucleotide sequences was sequenced per donor, of which roughly 17% were non-productive. Overall study results and their limits: Linkage disequilibrium might explain the correlated functional status among segregating V segments, but an unknown experimental factor could not be excluded. According to a later analysis, parvovirus B19, influenza, CMV and Epstein-Barr virus appeared linked to several top co-occurrence clusters. In an earlier analysis of roughly 560 of the donors, most TCR beta V segments were observed in productive rearrangements about 87% or about 30% of the time, broadly matching IMGT annotations. Across donors, most TCR sequences were observed very rarely, whereas some public TCRs were present in many individuals. Because counts were too low, under 20 rarely observed V segments, including chromosome 9 orphons, were left out of the earlier analysis of about 500 of the donors. In a later analysis, HLA-associated TCR beta chains were found to be more clonally expanded and to have lower generation probabilities than equally common non-associated chains. A later analysis associated about 17,000 TCR beta sequences with specific HLA alleles at a false discovery rate of 0.05. In this cohort, only TCR beta chains were sequenced, and detectable features were limited by the absence of alpha or paired-chain data. Strong co-occurrence of HLA alleles, especially DR and DQ, made assigning TCR associations to individual alleles difficult. The classifier was reported to diagnose cytomegalovirus status with high specificity and sensitivity in both the original cohort and the validation cohort. A few of the identified cytomegalovirus-associated TCR beta chains were confirmed in vitro to be specific for cytomegalovirus antigens. Most CMV-associated TCR beta chains appeared to be HLA-restricted in a later analysis, and the HLA associations seemed to be driven largely by CMV exposure. According to a later analysis, TCR association rates differed among HLA loci, with DRB1 alleles showing the most associated TCRs and HLA-C alleles showing the fewest. In a later genetic analysis, a missense DCLRE1C variant was associated with V-gene and J-gene trimming of TCR beta chains, and the association was replicated in an independent cohort. A further reported finding was that TCR beta sequences accurately predicted the HLA-A and HLA-B alleles for most subjects in the first cohort. Immune exposure information for the cohort was limited to CMV serostatus. In a later genetic analysis, fewer N-insertions in productive TCRs were reported among donors in an Asian-associated ancestry cluster than the 666-donor mean. A group of highly shared sequence variants was considered likely to be a technical artifact of the sequencing pipeline. Because HLA typing was unavailable for some donors at each locus, only the typed subset was used in association tests. Presence/absence analyses assumed roughly uniform sequencing depth across donors, an assumption that may not hold. The authors suggested that the approach could potentially be generalized to other disease states and immunological phenotypes. The study listed 164 TCR beta chains as associated with cytomegalovirus.

In total, 500 to 700 healthy bone marrow donors made up the cohort. At the time of sampling, all cohort members were nominally healthy, though unrecorded immune exposures were likely present. The donor tested CMV seropositive and was one of the 289 seropositive cohort members. A peripheral blood sample was provided by each donor, and peripheral blood mononuclear cells were used for TCR beta sequencing. Genomic DNA was extracted from the blood cell samples with the Qiagen DNeasy Blood Extraction Kit. Library preparation was by the immunoSEQ multiplex PCR assay. A mixture of 60 forward primers for TCR Vbeta segments and 13 reverse primers for TCR Jbeta segments was used in the multiplex PCR. A multiplex PCR assay on genomic DNA amplified the CDR3 region of rearranged TCR beta genes. Amplified TCR beta libraries were sequenced as 87-base-pair reads on the Illumina HiSeq System. Processing in the source paper ran as follows. In a later analysis, some 80 million unique TCR beta chains were counted across the 650 to 700 repertoires, and around 11 million of these chains were shared by at least two donors. Raw reads were error-corrected and collapsed into unique sequences with a nearest-neighbor algorithm that merged closely related sequences to remove PCR and sequencing errors. Alignment of CDR3 sequences to IMGT reference sequences was used to assign V, D and J gene segments. For a sequence to be retained, at least a six-nucleotide match to both a V gene segment and a J gene segment was required. A rearrangement was called productive if the CDR3 had no stop codons and remained in frame with V and J, and every other rearrangement was called non-productive. CDR3 was defined by IMGT convention, running from the second conserved V-encoded cysteine to the conserved J-encoded phenylalanine. Sequences without an unambiguous match to a single V gene segment were excluded from the earlier analysis of almost 600 of the donors. An earlier analysis of over 450 of the donors classified V segments as functional when productive rearrangements were above 56.7% and as segregating when the standard deviation between donors was above 5%. To diagnose cytomegalovirus status from the catalog of TCR beta chain sequences, a statistical classification framework was built. V and J gene assignment, in a later analysis, came from comparing TCR nucleotide sequences with IMGT/GENE-DB human TR gene sequences. In a later analysis, CDR3 sequences and most-parsimonious VDJ recombination scenarios were assigned using the TCRdist pipeline. In a later analysis, each TCR beta chain was defined by its CDR3 amino acid sequence together with its V-gene family, and reads without a unique V-gene family were excluded. A later analysis removed several hundred highly shared, low-generation-probability nucleotide sequences to deal with suspected cross-contamination and a sequencing artifact. For each public chain, a later analysis derived a clonal expansion index from normalized ranks of inferred template counts within each repertoire. Generation probabilities in a later analysis came from a VDJ recombination model fitted to out-of-frame rearrangements, and those results were checked against IGoR. In a later analysis, hypergeometric tests were used to score TCR-TCR, TCR-HLA and TCR-CMV co-occurrence, with a repertoire-size bias correction applied to TCR pairs. To estimate false discovery rates, a later analysis permuted the HLA or CMV assignments 20 times. In a later analysis, co-occurring TCRs were grouped with DBSCAN, and TCRdist sequence similarity was added when clustering was performed within HLA-allele-positive subsets. For co-occurrence clustering, repertoires with fewer than 30,000 or more than 120,000 public chains were excluded, along with about five repertoires with anomalous nucleotide sharing. The immuneACCESS repertoire file appears here via TCRdb, limited to in-frame rearrangements. These files lack a portion of the clones; in checked studies, under half of the deficit traces to unresolved V genes, and the cause of the others is not known. V, J and clone size are those of that table, while D and trimming were read from the DNA. The sample profile shows about 160,000 clones; 82% of them were found once. Around 0.91% of the sample lies in the top ten.

Sequencing input: PBMCs. This TCR derives from a girl aged 2-10 years in good health and CMV-seropositive.

The sequenced DNA is TGTGCCAGCAGTGACTTCGCCTTAGACGGGGAGCTGTTTTTT. This encodes CASSDFALDGELFF. This receptor chain uses TRBV6-4 and TRBJ2-2; the D gene remains uncertain. The CDR3 contains 14 residues, cysteine and phenylalanine counted. Of all the DNA, just the CDR3 is kept, 42 bases in frame from base 1. The V and J ends are trimmed by 1 base and 7 bases, leaving 10 bases between them. CDR1 and CDR2, per the germline V gene, are MRHNA and SNTAGT.